The T cell receptor beta chain under discussion was sequenced for a study of blood T cell repertoires in COVID-19. Study-wide background: The study drew acute and convalescent COVID-19 samples from the United States, Italy and Spain. Nucleic acid was either cDNA or gDNA, and it came from T cells, B-cell-depleted T cells, or PBMCs.

In the authors' workflow: Amplification of reference gene primers provided the estimated nucleated cell counts. Profiled with immunoSEQ multiplex PCR; TCRdb holds only in-frame clones, not every one. That table furnishes V, J and clone size, whereas the DNA furnished D and trimming. The table includes some 200,000 clones, over 80% detected once. This clonotype was obtained from a woman aged 40 to 50 with acute or convalescent COVID-19. What was sequenced was peripheral blood.

The CDR3 nucleotides read TGTGCCTGGAGTGTAAGCGGGGCGACCGGGGGGCGAGAGACCCAGTACTTC. It codes for CAWSVSGATGGRETQYF. The V gene is TRBV30, the J gene TRBJ2-5, with D possibly TRBD2 on 7 matching bases. V lost 0 bases to trimming and J lost 4 bases, with 21 bases between them. The CDR3 runs to 17 residues. Per the germline V gene, CDR1 is GTSNPN and CDR2 is SVGIG (reference sequence).